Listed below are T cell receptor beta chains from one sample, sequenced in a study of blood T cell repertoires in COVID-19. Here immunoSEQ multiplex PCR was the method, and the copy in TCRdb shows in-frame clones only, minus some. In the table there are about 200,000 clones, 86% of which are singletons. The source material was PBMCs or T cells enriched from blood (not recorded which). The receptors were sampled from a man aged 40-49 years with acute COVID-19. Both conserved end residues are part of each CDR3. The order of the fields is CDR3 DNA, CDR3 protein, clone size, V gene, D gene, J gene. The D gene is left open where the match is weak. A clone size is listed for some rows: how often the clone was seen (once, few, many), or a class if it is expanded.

DNA: TGTGCCAGCAGCCCTCTGACCAGGGTTCCCACGAACACCGGGGAGCTGTTTTTT
CDR3: CASSPLTRVPTNTGELFF
size: .
V: TRBV28
D: .
J: TRBJ2-2

DNA: TGTGCCAGCAGTGAGATTGCGGGCGGGTACAATGAGCAGTTCTTC
CDR3: CASSEIAGGYNEQFF
size: once
V: TRBV6-1
D: .
J: TRBJ2-1

DNA: TGTGCCAGCAGCCAAGACTTCCCTGGGGGTAGCGGGAGGGCCCGAACCGGGGAGCTGTTTTTT
CDR3: CASSQDFPGGSGRARTGELFF
size: .
V: TRBV14
D: TRBD2
J: TRBJ2-2

DNA: TGTGCCAGCATTACGACAGGGGCGGTCTACACCTTC
CDR3: CASITTGAVYTF
size: few
V: TRBV6-5
D: TRBD1
J: TRBJ1-2

DNA: TGTGCCACCAGCAGAGTAGGGACTACAGATACGCAGTATTTT
CDR3: CATSRVGTTDTQYF
size: .
V: TRBV15
D: .
J: TRBJ2-3

DNA: TGTGCCAGCAGCGCGACGGGATGGGCTGAAGCTTTCTTT
CDR3: CASSATGWAEAFF
size: .
V: TRBV7-9
D: .
J: TRBJ1-1

DNA: TGCGCCAGCAGCGGTACCGGGACAGGGTCCGATACGCAGTATTTT
CDR3: CASSGTGTGSDTQYF
size: .
V: TRBV5-1
D: TRBD1
J: TRBJ2-3

DNA: TGTGCCAGCAGCGCCGGGACTAGACCCTACAATGAGCAGTTCTTC
CDR3: CASSAGTRPYNEQFF
size: .
V: TRBV9
D: TRBD2
J: TRBJ2-1

DNA: TGTGCCAGCAGTGAGACAGGGATTAATGAAAAACTGTTTTTT
CDR3: CASSETGINEKLFF
size: .
V: TRBV2
D: TRBD1
J: TRBJ1-4

DNA: TGTGCCTGGGCAACAGGGGGGAACACTGAAGCTTTCTTT
CDR3: CAWATGGNTEAFF
size: .
V: TRBV30
D: TRBD1
J: TRBJ1-1

DNA: TGTGCCATCAAAGCGGGGTCCGACACTGAAGCTTTCTTT
CDR3: CAIKAGSDTEAFF
size: .
V: TRBV10-3
D: .
J: TRBJ1-1

DNA: TGTGCCAGCAGCAGCCTCCTGCGTCCCCCTGAAGACAATCAGCCCCAGCATTTT
CDR3: CASSSLLRPPEDNQPQHF
size: .
V: TRBV21-1
D: .
J: TRBJ1-5